Listed below are T cell receptor beta chains from one sample, sequenced in a study of OX40 agonist ivuxolimab in advanced cancers. The assay was immunoSEQ multiplex PCR, and TCRdb's table has in-frame clones only and misses some. Among 30,000 to 35,000 clones listed, around 83% were seen once. The input for sequencing was CD4+ or CD8+ T cells sorted from blood, taken in a trial of the OX40 agonist ivuxolimab. The receptors were gathered from an adult with an advanced solid tumor such as melanoma, head and neck, liver or kidney cancer. The CDR3 runs from the conserved cysteine through the conserved F or W. The order of the fields is V gene, clone size, J gene, D gene, CDR3 DNA, CDR3 protein. D genes are given only for firm matches. Clone size is not always given. Where it is, it says once, few, many or a class for expanded clones.

v_call: TRBV6-5; clone_size: .; j_call: TRBJ1-3; d_call: .; cdr3_nt: TGTGCCAGCAGTGGGATCTCTGGAAACACCATATATTTT; cdr3_aa: CASSGISGNTIYF
v_call: TRBV5-1; clone_size: .; j_call: TRBJ2-3; d_call: .; cdr3_nt: TGCGCCAGCAGCTTGGGACACCCCTCCGATACGCAGTATTTT; cdr3_aa: CASSLGHPSDTQYF
v_call: TRBV30; clone_size: .; j_call: TRBJ2-3; d_call: .; cdr3_nt: TGTGCCTGGAGTGGAAGCGCAGATACGCAGTATTTT; cdr3_aa: CAWSGSADTQYF
v_call: TRBV6-1; clone_size: .; j_call: TRBJ1-1; d_call: .; cdr3_nt: TGTGCCAGCAGTGAAGCGCTCGCTTTCTTT; cdr3_aa: CASSEALAFF
v_call: TRBV25-1; clone_size: few; j_call: TRBJ1-5; d_call: .; cdr3_nt: TGTGCCAGCAGTACATGGGGCAATCAGCCCCAGCATTTT; cdr3_aa: CASSTWGNQPQHF
v_call: TRBV5-8; clone_size: .; j_call: TRBJ1-1; d_call: .; cdr3_nt: TGTGCCAGCAGCTTACCGACAGTGACTATAGGAGCTTTCTTT; cdr3_aa: CASSLPTVTIGAFF
v_call: TRBV2; clone_size: .; j_call: TRBJ2-7; d_call: TRBD1; cdr3_nt: TGTGCCAGCAGCGACCTCGGAACAGGGGCCTCCTCCTACGAGCAGTACTTC; cdr3_aa: CASSDLGTGASSYEQYF
v_call: TRBV5-5; clone_size: .; j_call: TRBJ2-7; d_call: .; cdr3_nt: TGTGCCAGCAGTGCCCCTGGGCGCTACGAGCAGTACTTC; cdr3_aa: CASSAPGRYEQYF
v_call: TRBV27; clone_size: .; j_call: TRBJ2-7; d_call: .; cdr3_nt: TGTGCCAGCAGTTTTCAGGGGAGCAAGGTCTACGAGCAGTACTTC; cdr3_aa: CASSFQGSKVYEQYF
v_call: TRBV4-1; clone_size: .; j_call: TRBJ2-5; d_call: TRBD2; cdr3_nt: TGCGCCAGCAGCCAAGATGGTGCGGGGGGGGCGGAAGAGACCCAGTACTTC; cdr3_aa: CASSQDGAGGAEETQYF
v_call: TRBV19; clone_size: .; j_call: TRBJ1-2; d_call: .; cdr3_nt: TGTGCCAGTGGGATTGCGGGGGGCTACACCTTC; cdr3_aa: CASGIAGGYTF
v_call: TRBV11-2; clone_size: once; j_call: TRBJ2-2; d_call: .; cdr3_nt: TGTGCCAGCCAGTTCAGTGGGGGAAACACCGGGGAGCTGTTTTTT; cdr3_aa: CASQFSGGNTGELFF
v_call: TRBV5-1; clone_size: .; j_call: TRBJ1-1; d_call: .; cdr3_nt: TGCGCCAGCAGCCCGGGACAGAACACTGAAGCTTTCTTT; cdr3_aa: CASSPGQNTEAFF
v_call: TRBV30; clone_size: .; j_call: TRBJ1-1; d_call: .; cdr3_nt: TGTGCCTGGAGCCGACACCAACCTGAAGCTTTCTTT; cdr3_aa: CAWSRHQPEAFF
v_call: TRBV9; clone_size: .; j_call: TRBJ1-2; d_call: .; cdr3_nt: TGTGCCAGCAGCGCCCAGACGGCTTATGGAGGCTACACCTTC; cdr3_aa: CASSAQTAYGGYTF
v_call: TRBV6-6; clone_size: medium-sized; j_call: TRBJ2-2; d_call: TRBD1; cdr3_nt: TGTGCCAGCAGTTACAGAACAGGGGGCACCGGGGAGCTGTTTTTT; cdr3_aa: CASSYRTGGTGELFF
v_call: TRBV28; clone_size: .; j_call: TRBJ1-1; d_call: .; cdr3_nt: TGTGCCAGCATGTCTCCTTGGTTGGGCACTGAAGCTTTCTTT; cdr3_aa: CASMSPWLGTEAFF
v_call: TRBV4-2; clone_size: once; j_call: TRBJ2-2; d_call: .; cdr3_nt: TGTGCCAGCAGCCAGGAGCCAACCTACGGCACCGGGGAGCTGTTTTTT; cdr3_aa: CASSQEPTYGTGELFF
v_call: TRBV7-2; clone_size: .; j_call: TRBJ2-7; d_call: .; cdr3_nt: TGTGCCAGCAGCTTAGTTGCTTCTTACGAGCAGTACTTC; cdr3_aa: CASSLVASYEQYF
v_call: TRBV4-2; clone_size: .; j_call: TRBJ1-4; d_call: .; cdr3_nt: TGTGCCAGCAGCCAAGATGGGCAGAATAATGAAAAACTGTTTTTT; cdr3_aa: CASSQDGQNNEKLFF
v_call: TRBV6-5; clone_size: .; j_call: TRBJ1-2; d_call: TRBD1; cdr3_nt: TGTGCCAGCAGTGGATTGGGACAGGGCTATGGCTACACCTTC; cdr3_aa: CASSGLGQGYGYTF
v_call: TRBV7-7; clone_size: once; j_call: TRBJ2-3; d_call: TRBD2; cdr3_nt: TGTGCTAGCAGCCAAGGACTAGCGGGGACAGATACGCAGTATTTT; cdr3_aa: CASSQGLAGTDTQYF
v_call: TRBV30; clone_size: .; j_call: TRBJ1-2; d_call: .; cdr3_nt: TGTGCCTTCACACCATTCTGGGGTGGCTACACCTTC; cdr3_aa: CAFTPFWGGYTF
v_call: TRBV5-1; clone_size: .; j_call: TRBJ1-1; d_call: .; cdr3_nt: TGCGCCAGCAGCTTGAGTCTGAACACTGAAGCTTTCTTT; cdr3_aa: CASSLSLNTEAFF
v_call: TRBV5-1; clone_size: .; j_call: TRBJ2-3; d_call: .; cdr3_nt: TGCGCCAGCAGTGTCCAGGGAGGTACAGATACGCAGTATTTT; cdr3_aa: CASSVQGGTDTQYF
v_call: TRBV2; clone_size: .; j_call: TRBJ2-1; d_call: TRBD2; cdr3_nt: TGTGCCAGCAGGGAACTAGCGGGCCCCTACAATGAGCAGTTCTTC; cdr3_aa: CASRELAGPYNEQFF
v_call: TRBV21-1; clone_size: .; j_call: TRBJ2-7; d_call: .; cdr3_nt: TGTGCCAGCAGCAAGAGACGGGGGACGTACGAGCAGTACTTC; cdr3_aa: CASSKRRGTYEQYF
v_call: TRBV19; clone_size: .; j_call: TRBJ1-4; d_call: .; cdr3_nt: TGTGCCAGTAGTACCGAACTACAGGGAACTAATGAAAAACTGTTTTTT; cdr3_aa: CASSTELQGTNEKLFF